This T cell receptor (beta chain) was identified in a study of human T cells and chemical hapten exposure. Turning to the study itself: Patients received weekly diphenylcyclopropenone doses to the scalp throughout the roughly 22-week study.

Points from the study as a whole: Among TCRs, those above 1 in 1000 frequency were unaffected by DPC sensitization.

TCRdb called the RACE reads again in MiXCR, with one record for every CDR3 protein. The data show about 84,000 distinct CDR3 sequences, 11% seen once. In this sample, this clonotype turned up many times. Antigen: not known. With 0 bases removed from V and 0 bases from J, the gap between germline ends came to 7 bases. Germline assignment: CDR1 SGHDT and CDR2 YYEEEE. This CDR3 comprises 15 residues. As for time point: patch test 3, about 24 weeks after DPC sensitization. Treatment here: therapeutic diphenylcyclopropenone sensitization with weekly scalp DPC. Only after blood had been drawn was each patch test applied.

The receptor was derived from a woman aged 45-60 years with alopecia areata. Some clones in this sample may be carry-over from other donors' samples. This chain uses TRBV5-6 with TRBJ1-5; no clear D gene. The sample consisted of whole blood, taken in connection with sensitization to the hapten diphenylcyclopropenone (DPC). CDR3 bases: TGTGCCAGCAGCTTGGGAGTTAATAGCAATCAGCCCCAGCATTTT. This codes for CASSLGVNSNQPQHF.